A selection of T cell receptor beta chains follows, all from one sample in a study of coeliac disease. Libraries were prepared by immunoSEQ multiplex PCR; TCRdb keeps only in-frame clonotypes and omits some of them. In the table there are fewer than 9,500 clones, roughly two thirds of which are singletons. Sequenced material: lamina propria lymphocytes from the gut. The source is a woman aged 55-75 years with celiac disease. CDR3s include the opening cysteine and the closing phenylalanine or tryptophan. A D gene is named only where the DNA matches it firmly. Clone size appears in some rows only: once, few, many, or a class for an expanded clone.

j_gene: TRBJ2-7
v_gene: TRBV20-1
d_gene: NA
abundance: NA
CDR3aa: CSARGAYEQYF
CDR3nt: TGCAGTGCCCGGGGAGCCTACGAGCAGTACTTC

j_gene: TRBJ1-2
v_gene: TRBV7-9
d_gene: NA
abundance: once
CDR3aa: CASSLTGGGYGYTF
CDR3nt: TGTGCCAGCAGCTTAACTGGGGGCGGCTATGGCTACACCTTC

j_gene: TRBJ2-5
v_gene: TRBV7-9
d_gene: TRBD2
abundance: once
CDR3aa: CASSLARTSVRLETQYF
CDR3nt: TGTGCCAGCAGCTTAGCCCGCACTAGCGTTAGGTTGGAGACCCAGTACTTC

j_gene: TRBJ2-5
v_gene: TRBV19
d_gene: TRBD2
abundance: NA
CDR3aa: CATAGLAGPGETQYF
CDR3nt: TGTGCCACCGCCGGACTAGCGGGCCCAGGCGAGACCCAGTACTTC

j_gene: TRBJ1-2
v_gene: TRBV7-6
d_gene: NA
abundance: NA
CDR3aa: CASSPGRLPPASF
CDR3nt: TGTGCCAGCAGCCCGGGTCGGCTCCCGCCTGCCTCTTTC

j_gene: TRBJ1-6
v_gene: TRBV9
d_gene: NA
abundance: NA
CDR3aa: CASSTTVSSPLHF
CDR3nt: TGTGCCAGCAGCACGACAGTCAGTTCACCCCTCCACTTT

j_gene: TRBJ2-3
v_gene: TRBV29-1
d_gene: NA
abundance: NA
CDR3aa: CSVEMGAGTDTQYF
CDR3nt: TGCAGCGTTGAAATGGGGGCGGGCACAGATACGCAGTATTTT

j_gene: TRBJ2-7
v_gene: TRBV7-9
d_gene: TRBD2
abundance: NA
CDR3aa: CASSRTSGAYEQYF
CDR3nt: TGTGCCAGCAGTCGGACTAGCGGGGCCTACGAGCAGTACTTC

j_gene: TRBJ2-1
v_gene: TRBV30
d_gene: TRBD1
abundance: NA
CDR3aa: CAWSLKGTGEHNEQFF
CDR3nt: TGTGCCTGGAGCCTTAAGGGGACAGGGGAGCACAATGAGCAGTTCTTC

j_gene: TRBJ2-5
v_gene: TRBV11-3
d_gene: TRBD1
abundance: NA
CDR3aa: CASSSHRGSETQYF
CDR3nt: TGTGCCAGCAGCTCCCACAGGGGGAGTGAGACCCAGTACTTC

j_gene: TRBJ1-2
v_gene: TRBV6-5
d_gene: NA
abundance: few
CDR3aa: CASSPRLGYYGYTF
CDR3nt: TGTGCCAGCAGCCCCCGACTTGGGTACTATGGCTACACCTTC

j_gene: TRBJ1-6
v_gene: TRBV5-8
d_gene: NA
abundance: NA
CDR3aa: CASSSYGYNSPLHF
CDR3nt: TGTGCCAGCAGCTCCTACGGTTATAATTCACCCCTCCACTTT

j_gene: TRBJ2-5
v_gene: TRBV30
d_gene: TRBD2
abundance: NA
CDR3aa: CAWGGGETQYF
CDR3nt: TGTGCCTGGGGCGGGGGGGAGACCCAGTACTTC

j_gene: TRBJ2-3
v_gene: TRBV19
d_gene: TRBD1
abundance: NA
CDR3aa: CASSLDRASTDTQYF
CDR3nt: TGTGCCAGTAGCCTTGACAGGGCTAGCACAGATACGCAGTATTTT

j_gene: TRBJ2-2
v_gene: TRBV5-1
d_gene: TRBD2
abundance: NA
CDR3aa: CASSSGLAGGTTGELFF
CDR3nt: TGCGCCAGCAGCTCCGGACTAGCGGGGGGGACCACCGGGGAGCTGTTTTTT

j_gene: TRBJ1-1
v_gene: TRBV28
d_gene: TRBD1
abundance: NA
CDR3aa: CASSSGQGLRAEAFF
CDR3nt: TGTGCCAGCAGTTCGGGACAGGGCTTGAGGGCTGAAGCTTTCTTT

j_gene: TRBJ2-3
v_gene: TRBV6-6
d_gene: TRBD2
abundance: NA
CDR3aa: CASSPSGGAVSDTQYF
CDR3nt: TGTGCCAGCAGTCCCAGCGGGGGGGCGGTATCAGATACGCAGTATTTT

j_gene: TRBJ1-4
v_gene: TRBV28
d_gene: NA
abundance: NA
CDR3aa: CASSPNEKLFF
CDR3nt: TGTGCCAGCAGTCCGAATGAAAAACTGTTTTTT

j_gene: TRBJ2-7
v_gene: TRBV6-5
d_gene: NA
abundance: few
CDR3aa: CASSYFSFGEQYF
CDR3nt: TGTGCCAGCAGTTACTTTTCCTTCGGGGAGCAGTACTTC

j_gene: TRBJ1-4
v_gene: TRBV2
d_gene: NA
abundance: NA
CDR3aa: CASQREGDEKLFF
CDR3nt: TGTGCCAGCCAACGGGAGGGGGATGAAAAACTGTTTTTT

j_gene: TRBJ1-2
v_gene: TRBV5-1
d_gene: TRBD1
abundance: NA
CDR3aa: CASSRGTAGYGYTF
CDR3nt: TGCGCCAGCAGCCGCGGGACAGCCGGCTATGGCTACACCTTC

j_gene: TRBJ2-1
v_gene: TRBV19
d_gene: TRBD2
abundance: few
CDR3aa: CASSMSLAVYNEQFF
CDR3nt: TGTGCCAGTAGTATGTCACTAGCGGTCTACAATGAGCAGTTCTTC

j_gene: TRBJ1-2
v_gene: TRBV15
d_gene: NA
abundance: NA
CDR3aa: CATSPDRPGWRYGYTF
CDR3nt: TGTGCCACCAGCCCAGACCGACCGGGTTGGAGGTATGGCTACACCTTC

j_gene: TRBJ2-7
v_gene: TRBV5-5
d_gene: NA
abundance: NA
CDR3aa: CASSLEQAAHEQYF
CDR3nt: TGTGCCAGCAGCTTGGAACAGGCAGCCCACGAGCAGTACTTC

j_gene: TRBJ1-4
v_gene: TRBV18
d_gene: NA
abundance: NA
CDR3aa: CASSPDGEKLFF
CDR3nt: TGTGCCAGCTCCCCCGACGGGGAAAAACTGTTTTTT

j_gene: TRBJ2-7
v_gene: TRBV29-1
d_gene: NA
abundance: few
CDR3aa: CSVAGKGSSYEQYF
CDR3nt: TGCAGCGTTGCGGGGAAAGGGAGCTCCTACGAGCAGTACTTC

j_gene: TRBJ2-2
v_gene: TRBV11-2
d_gene: TRBD2
abundance: NA
CDR3aa: CASSLGLAGTGELFF
CDR3nt: TGTGCCAGCAGCTTAGGGCTAGCGGGGACCGGGGAGCTGTTTTTT

j_gene: TRBJ1-2
v_gene: TRBV6-5
d_gene: TRBD1
abundance: NA
CDR3aa: CASSYRDSHGYTF
CDR3nt: TGTGCCAGCAGTTACAGGGACAGCCATGGCTACACCTTC

j_gene: TRBJ2-7
v_gene: TRBV11-3
d_gene: NA
abundance: medium-sized
CDR3aa: CASSFGHTYEQYF
CDR3nt: TGTGCCAGCAGCTTTGGACACACCTACGAGCAGTACTTC

j_gene: TRBJ1-5
v_gene: TRBV6-9
d_gene: NA
abundance: NA
CDR3aa: CASRLDSRSQPQHF
CDR3nt: TGTGCCAGCAGGCTGGACTCGAGGAGCCAGCCCCAGCATTTT

j_gene: TRBJ1-2
v_gene: TRBV5-6
d_gene: TRBD1
abundance: NA
CDR3aa: CASSFARTGGVYGYTF
CDR3nt: TGTGCCAGCAGCTTCGCGAGGACAGGTGGTGTATATGGCTACACCTTC

j_gene: TRBJ1-5
v_gene: TRBV23-1
d_gene: NA
abundance: NA
CDR3aa: CASSQNPGERGNQPQHF
CDR3nt: TGCGCCAGCAGTCAGAACCCAGGGGAAAGAGGCAATCAGCCCCAGCATTTT

j_gene: TRBJ2-3
v_gene: TRBV10-2
d_gene: TRBD2
abundance: NA
CDR3aa: CASKKAGVSTDTQYF
CDR3nt: TGCGCCAGCAAAAAGGCGGGGGTTAGCACAGATACGCAGTATTTT

j_gene: TRBJ1-6
v_gene: TRBV7-2
d_gene: NA
abundance: NA
CDR3aa: CASSLGVRGNSPLHF
CDR3nt: TGTGCCAGCAGCTTAGGTGTACGGGGAAATTCACCCCTCCACTTT

j_gene: TRBJ1-3
v_gene: TRBV6-6
d_gene: TRBD1
abundance: few
CDR3aa: CASSYSTGGSGNTIYF
CDR3nt: TGTGCCAGCAGTTACTCGACAGGGGGCTCTGGAAACACCATATATTTT

j_gene: TRBJ2-7
v_gene: TRBV19
d_gene: TRBD2
abundance: NA
CDR3aa: CASSPRTSANYEQYF
CDR3nt: TGTGCCAGTAGTCCAAGGACTAGCGCAAACTACGAGCAGTACTTC

j_gene: TRBJ2-2
v_gene: TRBV6-1
d_gene: TRBD1
abundance: few
CDR3aa: CASREGQGIGELFF
CDR3nt: TGTGCCAGCAGGGAGGGACAGGGAATCGGGGAGCTGTTTTTT

j_gene: TRBJ2-2
v_gene: TRBV27
d_gene: NA
abundance: NA
CDR3aa: CASSQAAGPGELFF
CDR3nt: TGTGCCAGCAGTCAAGCAGCTGGGCCCGGGGAGCTGTTTTTT

j_gene: TRBJ2-1
v_gene: TRBV6-6
d_gene: NA
abundance: NA
CDR3aa: CASGPTGMGVDEQFF
CDR3nt: TGTGCCAGCGGCCCAACGGGGATGGGAGTCGATGAGCAGTTCTTC

j_gene: TRBJ2-1
v_gene: TRBV28
d_gene: TRBD2
abundance: NA
CDR3aa: CASIKAGGYNEQFF
CDR3nt: TGTGCCAGCATTAAAGCGGGGGGGTACAATGAGCAGTTCTTC

j_gene: TRBJ2-5
v_gene: TRBV30
d_gene: TRBD2
abundance: NA
CDR3aa: CAWASGGETQYF
CDR3nt: TGTGCCTGGGCTAGCGGGGGGGAGACCCAGTACTTC

j_gene: TRBJ2-1
v_gene: TRBV5-6
d_gene: TRBD2
abundance: NA
CDR3aa: CASSFGGGNEQFF
CDR3nt: TGTGCCAGCAGCTTTGGGGGGGGCAATGAGCAGTTCTTC

j_gene: TRBJ1-2
v_gene: TRBV25-1
d_gene: NA
abundance: once
CDR3aa: CASSDRSRANYGYTF
CDR3nt: TGTGCCAGCAGTGATAGAAGTCGAGCTAACTATGGCTACACCTTC

j_gene: TRBJ2-7
v_gene: TRBV5-1
d_gene: TRBD2
abundance: NA
CDR3aa: CASRRGGRGEYEQYF
CDR3nt: TGCGCCAGCAGGCGGGGCGGGAGAGGTGAATACGAGCAGTACTTC

j_gene: TRBJ2-7
v_gene: TRBV25-1
d_gene: TRBD1
abundance: once
CDR3aa: CASSIRDSPSYEQYF
CDR3nt: TGTGCCAGCAGTATCCGGGACAGTCCGTCCTACGAGCAGTACTTC

j_gene: TRBJ1-6
v_gene: TRBV7-2
d_gene: NA
abundance: NA
CDR3aa: CASQPWGENSPLHF
CDR3nt: TGTGCTTCTCAGCCCTGGGGGGAGAATTCACCCCTCCACTTT

j_gene: TRBJ2-5
v_gene: TRBV6-5
d_gene: NA
abundance: few
CDR3aa: CASSYFGGRETQYF
CDR3nt: TGTGCCAGCAGTTACTTTGGAGGGAGGGAGACCCAGTACTTC

j_gene: TRBJ1-5
v_gene: TRBV2
d_gene: NA
abundance: NA
CDR3aa: CASSDPSLNQPQHF
CDR3nt: TGTGCCAGCAGTGACCCTAGTCTAAATCAGCCCCAGCATTTT

j_gene: TRBJ2-1
v_gene: TRBV4-3
d_gene: TRBD2
abundance: NA
CDR3aa: CASSQDGRASDEQFF
CDR3nt: TGCGCCAGCAGCCAAGATGGGAGGGCCTCGGATGAGCAGTTCTTC

j_gene: TRBJ2-3
v_gene: TRBV5-1
d_gene: NA
abundance: NA
CDR3aa: CASSLARTGTDTQYF
CDR3nt: TGCGCCAGCAGCTTGGCCAGAACGGGGACAGATACGCAGTATTTT

j_gene: TRBJ1-2
v_gene: TRBV6-1
d_gene: TRBD1
abundance: NA
CDR3aa: CASSVTGGYGYTF
CDR3nt: TGTGCCAGCAGCGTGACAGGGGGCTATGGCTACACCTTC

j_gene: TRBJ2-3
v_gene: TRBV19
d_gene: NA
abundance: few
CDR3aa: CASSGTSTDTQYF
CDR3nt: TGTGCCAGTAGTGGGACTAGCACAGATACGCAGTATTTT

j_gene: TRBJ2-2
v_gene: TRBV10-1
d_gene: NA
abundance: once
CDR3aa: CASIRKTSANTGELFF
CDR3nt: TGCGCCAGCATTAGAAAGACCAGCGCGAACACCGGGGAGCTGTTTTTT

j_gene: TRBJ2-2
v_gene: TRBV5-1
d_gene: NA
abundance: NA
CDR3aa: CASSSREVGGGELFF
CDR3nt: TGCGCCAGCAGCTCCAGAGAGGTCGGGGGCGGGGAGCTGTTTTTT

j_gene: TRBJ2-7
v_gene: TRBV28
d_gene: NA
abundance: NA
CDR3aa: CASTLGEAYEQYF
CDR3nt: TGTGCCAGCACCCTCGGGGAGGCCTACGAGCAGTACTTC